The 15 T cell receptor beta chains in this list originate from one sample, sequenced in a study of T cell responses to AZD1222 COVID-19 vaccine. The table came from immunoSEQ multiplex PCR; TCRdb's copy has only in-frame clones and leaves some out. The sample has 130,000 to 150,000 clones, roughly 88% seen once. Sequenced material: peripheral blood, taken 28 days after the second dose of the MenACWY control vaccine. These receptors originate from an adult who received the MenACWY meningococcal vaccine as a control.

This chain connects TRBV7-9 to TRBJ1-2; perhaps TRBD1 as D (5 bases). Per the germline V gene, CDR1 is SEHNR and CDR2 is FQNEAQ (reference sequence). V was clipped by 3 bases and J by 4 bases, with 9 bases between them. The CDR3 loop spans 13 amino acids. CDR3 residues: CASSFGGTYGYTF. DNA of the CDR3: TGTGCCAGCAGCTTTGGGGGGACCTATGGCTACACCTTC. Full variable domain (missing parts from reference TRBV7-9 and TRBJ1-2): DTGVSQNPRHKITKRGQNVTFRCDPISEHNRLYWYRQTLGQGPEFLTYFQNEAQLEKSRLLSDRFSAERPKGSFSTLEIQRTEQGDSAMYLCASSFGGTYGYTFGSGTRLTVV.

The chain uses TRBV6-5 and TRBJ1-6; D possibly corresponds to TRBD1 (6 bases). Germline V gene lookup returns CDR1 MNHEY and CDR2 SVGAGI. This CDR3 is built from 16 residues. V shed 2 bases and J shed 10 bases, with 18 bases lying between them. Here the CDR3 DNA reads TGTGCCAGCAGTTACCCCCCGAGGGTACAGGGATCACCCCTCCACTTT. Translation gives CASSYPPRVQGSPLHF.

The DNA for the CDR3 is TGTGCCAGCAGCTTGGGCGTCGAGCGGTCGTACAATGAGCAGTTCTTC. Translated: CASSLGVERSYNEQFF. The chain links TRBV5-8 to TRBJ2-1; tentatively, D is TRBD2 (5 bases). V was trimmed by 0 bases and J by 4 bases, leaving 14 bases between them. CDR3 size: 16 residues. Germline V gene sequence: CDR1 SGHTS, CDR2 YDEGEE.

The chain couples TRBV24-1 to TRBJ1-2, with 7 bases fitting TRBD1. The CDR3 loop spans 15 amino acids. The V gene's germline CDR1 is KGHDR and CDR2 SFDVKD. After removal of 2 bases from V and 0 bases from J, the junction contained 2 bases not matched to a gene. Here the CDR3 DNA reads TGTGCCACCAGTGATTCCGGGACAGCTAACTATGGCTACACCTTC. It encodes CATSDSGTANYGYTF.

The chain has TRBV19 and TRBJ2-6, with D uncertain. Trimming removed 5 bases at V and 4 bases at J, with 9 bases between. The length of the CDR3 is 14 residues. Looked up from germline, CDR1 is LNHDA and CDR2 is SQIVND (reference sequence). Here the CDR3 DNA reads TGTGCCAGTAGTGCCACGTACGGGGCCAACGTCCTGACTTTC. Its translation: CASSATYGANVLTF.

This chain joins TRBV7-2 and TRBJ2-1; 11 bases fit TRBD2. This CDR3 region has 15 residues. The ends lost 1 base at V and 8 bases at J; junction bases unmatched: 4. CDR1 is SGHTA, CDR2 FQGNSA, per germline. This CDR3 reads CASSLETSGVHEQFF. The CDR3 region has the DNA TGTGCCAGCAGCTTAGAGACTAGCGGGGTGCATGAGCAGTTCTTC.

The chain recombines TRBV19 with TRBJ1-5; D is possibly TRBD1 (5 bases). This CDR3 has 15 residues. Deletions cut 4 bases from V and 5 bases from J, with 15 bases between. Germline loops: CDR1 LNHDA, CDR2 SQIVND (reference sequence). The CDR3 here is CASSTGPGPHQPQHF. The CDR3 region has the DNA TGTGCCAGTAGTACCGGCCCGGGGCCCCATCAGCCCCAGCATTTT.

The V and J genes are TRBV24-1 and TRBJ1-6; D is unclear. Trimming stripped 2 bases from V and 10 bases from J, with 11 bases between. Germline CDR1 KGHDR, CDR2 SFDVKD. The CDR3 has 14 amino acids. The CDR3 sequence: CATSDSGVWSPLHF. CDR3 nucleotide sequence: TGTGCCACCAGTGATTCCGGGGTGTGGTCACCCCTCCACTTT.

This clone occurred a few times. The chain has TRBV6-2 or TRBV6-3 and TRBJ1-1; tentatively, D is TRBD1 (6 bases). The germline CDR1 and CDR2 sequences are MNHEY and SVGEGT. The V end lost 1 base, the J end lost 5 bases, and 11 bases lay between the germline ends. This CDR3 comprises 14 residues. The CDR3 reads CASSYLGGGTEAFF. CDR3 coding DNA: TGTGCCAGCAGTTACTTAGGGGGAGGGACTGAAGCTTTCTTT.

The chain is built from TRBV4-2 and TRBJ2-6; D ambiguous. There are 17 residues in the CDR3. CDR1 and CDR2 from the germline V gene are LGHNA and YNFKEQ. V was trimmed by 8 bases and J by 0 bases, leaving 17 bases between them. CDR3 protein: CASSRSDVRSGANVLTF. The CDR3 bases are TGTGCCAGCTCCAGATCGGACGTACGCTCTGGGGCCAACGTCCTGACTTTC.

This chain connects TRBV9 to TRBJ1-1; D gene uncertain. CDR3 size: 15 residues. Germline loops: CDR1 SGDLS, CDR2 YYNGEE. The V end was cut by 0 bases, the J end by 2 bases, with 11 bases between. The CDR3, as DNA: TGTGCCAGCAGCGTAGCCCCAACAGCTAACACTGAAGCTTTCTTT. It is translated as CASSVAPTANTEAFF.

The chain links TRBV18 to TRBJ1-6, with a weak D call TRBD1 (6 bases). The germline gives CDR1 KGHSH, CDR2 LQKENI. The CDR3 covers 18 residues. Trimming pared 3 bases from V and 1 base from J, leaving 16 bases between. The CDR3 DNA reads TGTGCCAGCTCACCGGTACAGGGCCGACCGTCCTATAATTCACCCCTCCACTTT. Protein product: CASSPVQGRPSYNSPLHF.

V usage is TRBV7-2 and J usage is TRBJ2-1; either TRBD1 or TRBD2 may fit D (7 bases each). Trimming shortened V by 5 bases and J by 8 bases, and 22 bases separated the two germline ends. Germline CDR1 is SGHTA and CDR2 is FQGNSA. The CDR3 loop spans 16 amino acids. The CDR3 DNA is TGTGCCAGCAGCCTTCGTTCTCTGGGAGGGGGCGATGAGCAGTTCTTC. This codes for CASSLRSLGGGDEQFF.

This chain joins TRBV5-1 and TRBJ1-1, with D possibly TRBD1 on 6 matching bases. This CDR3 spans 13 amino acids. Looked up from germline, CDR1 is SGHRS and CDR2 is YFSETQ. V gave up 0 bases and J gave up 8 bases, with 11 bases separating them. CDR3 nucleotides: TGCGCCAGCAGCTTGGCAGTAGGGGGGGAAGCTTTCTTT. Translation gives CASSLAVGGEAFF.

This clone was seen just once. The chain is built from TRBV2 and TRBJ1-1; D might be TRBD1 (5 bases). This CDR3 has 13 residues. Germline V lookup: CDR1 SNHLY, CDR2 FYNNEI. V dropped 5 bases and J dropped 3 bases, with 10 bases sitting between them. CDR3 nucleotide sequence: TGTGCCAGCAGTAAAGACAGAGACACTGAAGCTTTCTTT. Protein sequence: CASSKDRDTEAFF.